The TCR beta chain described here comes from a study of cytomegalovirus exposure and HLA in healthy donors. Background on the study: The approximately 120 validation repertoires used the same platform as the approximately 670 first-cohort repertoires (as reported by a later analysis).

The data were produced by immunoSEQ multiplex PCR, yet TCRdb's version contains in-frame clones alone and is incomplete. The table records over 150,000 clones, 84% of them present only once. These donors were members of the approximately 110-subject validation cohort, a group separate from the roughly 670-subject first cohort. General study findings and limits: Investigators reported 164 TCR beta chains as tied to cytomegalovirus. The dataset shows that most TCR sequences were rare, while some public TCRs occurred in many donors.

Trimming took 5 bases from V and 2 from J; bases not matched to a gene: 9. CDR1 and CDR2 (germline): SGHRS, YFSETQ. The CDR3 loop spans 16 amino acids. For this clone: Its matching antigen is unknown.

The sequenced sample was PBMCs. This clonotype was obtained from a woman younger than 45 in good health and CMV-seropositive. The chain joins TRBV5-1 to TRBJ2-3; 9 nucleotides agree with TRBD1. The chain's CDR3 is CASRAGTGSNTDTQYF. The CDR3 DNA follows: TGCGCCAGCAGGGCCGGGACAGGGTCCAACACAGATACGCAGTATTTT.